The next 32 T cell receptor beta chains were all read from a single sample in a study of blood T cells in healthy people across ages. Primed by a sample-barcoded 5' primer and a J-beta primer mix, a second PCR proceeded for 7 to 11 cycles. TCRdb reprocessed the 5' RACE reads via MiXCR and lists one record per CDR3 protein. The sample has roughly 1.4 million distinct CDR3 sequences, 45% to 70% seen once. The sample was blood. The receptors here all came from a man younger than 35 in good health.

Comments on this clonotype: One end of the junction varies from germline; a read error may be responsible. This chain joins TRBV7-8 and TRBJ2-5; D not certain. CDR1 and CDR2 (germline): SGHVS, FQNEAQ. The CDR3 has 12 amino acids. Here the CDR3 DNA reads TGTGCCAGCCGCTTAGAACAGTACGGGCAGTACTTC. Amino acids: CASRLEQYGQYF.

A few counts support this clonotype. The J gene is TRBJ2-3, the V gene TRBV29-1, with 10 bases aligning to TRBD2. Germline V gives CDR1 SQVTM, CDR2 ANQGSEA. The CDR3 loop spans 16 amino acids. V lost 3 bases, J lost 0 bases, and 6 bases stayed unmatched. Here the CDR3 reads CSVDGLAVTSTDTQYF. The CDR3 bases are TGCAGCGTTGATGGACTAGCGGTAACTAGCACAGATACGCAGTATTTT.

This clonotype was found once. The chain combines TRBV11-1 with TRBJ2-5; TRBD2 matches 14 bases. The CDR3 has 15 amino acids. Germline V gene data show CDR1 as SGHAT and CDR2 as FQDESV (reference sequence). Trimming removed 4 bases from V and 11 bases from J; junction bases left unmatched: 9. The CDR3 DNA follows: TGTGCCAGCAGCTCAGGGACTAGCGGGAGAAATGAGCAGTACTTC. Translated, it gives CASSSGTSGRNEQYF.

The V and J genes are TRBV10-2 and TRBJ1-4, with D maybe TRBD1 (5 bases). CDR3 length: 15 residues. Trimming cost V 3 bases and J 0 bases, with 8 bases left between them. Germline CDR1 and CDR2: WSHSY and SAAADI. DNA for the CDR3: TGCGCCAGCAGTGATGAGGGGTCAACTAATGAAAAACTGTTTTTT. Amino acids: CASSDEGSTNEKLFF.

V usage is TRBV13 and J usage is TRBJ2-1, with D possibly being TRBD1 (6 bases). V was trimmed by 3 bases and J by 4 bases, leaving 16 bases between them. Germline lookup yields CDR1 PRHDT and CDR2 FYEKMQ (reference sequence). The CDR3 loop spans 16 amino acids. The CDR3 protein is CASSFFAGVRYNEQFF. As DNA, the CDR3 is TGTGCCAGCAGCTTTTTCGCAGGGGTAAGATACAATGAGCAGTTCTTC.

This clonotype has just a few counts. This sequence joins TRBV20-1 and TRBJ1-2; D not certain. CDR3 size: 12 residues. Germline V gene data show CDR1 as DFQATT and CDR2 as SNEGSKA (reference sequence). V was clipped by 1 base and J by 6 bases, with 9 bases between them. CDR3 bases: TGCAGTGCTAGAGCCAGGAGAAATGGCTACACCTTC. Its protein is CSARARRNGYTF.

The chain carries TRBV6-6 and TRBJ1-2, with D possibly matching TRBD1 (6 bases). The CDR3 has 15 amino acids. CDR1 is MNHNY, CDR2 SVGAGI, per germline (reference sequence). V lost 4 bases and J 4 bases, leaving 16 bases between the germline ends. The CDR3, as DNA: TGTGCCAGCAGTTCCGCTGCCGTAGGGGGCTATGGCTACACCTTC. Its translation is CASSSAAVGGYGYTF.

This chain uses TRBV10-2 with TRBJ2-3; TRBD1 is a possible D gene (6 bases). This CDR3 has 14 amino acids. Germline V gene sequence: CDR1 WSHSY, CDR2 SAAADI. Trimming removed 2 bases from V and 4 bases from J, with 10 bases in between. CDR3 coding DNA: TGCGCCAGCAGTGAGGCACAGGGCGCAGATACGCAGTATTTT. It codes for CASSEAQGADTQYF.

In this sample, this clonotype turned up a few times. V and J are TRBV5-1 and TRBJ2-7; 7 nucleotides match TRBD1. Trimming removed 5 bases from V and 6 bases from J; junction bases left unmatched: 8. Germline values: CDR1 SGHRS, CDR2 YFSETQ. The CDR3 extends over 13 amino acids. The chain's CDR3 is CASSPDRAGEQYF. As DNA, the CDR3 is TGCGCCAGCAGTCCAGACAGGGCAGGCGAGCAGTACTTC.

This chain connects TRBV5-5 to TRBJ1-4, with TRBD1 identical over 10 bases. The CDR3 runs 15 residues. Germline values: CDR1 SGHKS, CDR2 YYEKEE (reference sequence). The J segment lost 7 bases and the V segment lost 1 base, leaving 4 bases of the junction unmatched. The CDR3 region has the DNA TGTGCCAGCAGCTTGTTTGGGACAGGGGCTGAAAAACTGTTTTTT. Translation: CASSLFGTGAEKLFF. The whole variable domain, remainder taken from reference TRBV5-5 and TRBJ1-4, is DAGVTQSPTHLIKTRGQQVTLRCSPISGHKSVSWYQQVLGQGPQFIFQYYEKEERGRGNFPDRFSARQFPNYSSELNVNALLLGDSALYLCASSLFGTGAEKLFFGSGTQLSVL.

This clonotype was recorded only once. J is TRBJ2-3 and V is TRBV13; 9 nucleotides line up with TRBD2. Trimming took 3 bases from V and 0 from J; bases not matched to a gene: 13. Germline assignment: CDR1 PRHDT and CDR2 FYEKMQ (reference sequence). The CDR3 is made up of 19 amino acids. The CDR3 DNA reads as TGTGCCAGCAGCTTCCTAGTCGGGGGACTAGCACTGAGCACAGATACGCAGTATTTT. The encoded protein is CASSFLVGGLALSTDTQYF.

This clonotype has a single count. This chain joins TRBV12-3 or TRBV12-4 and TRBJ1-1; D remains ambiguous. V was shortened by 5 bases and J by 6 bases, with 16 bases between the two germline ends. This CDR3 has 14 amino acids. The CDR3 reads CASSLGNWAAEAFF. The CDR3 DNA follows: TGTGCCAGCAGTCTCGGGAACTGGGCGGCTGAAGCTTTCTTT.

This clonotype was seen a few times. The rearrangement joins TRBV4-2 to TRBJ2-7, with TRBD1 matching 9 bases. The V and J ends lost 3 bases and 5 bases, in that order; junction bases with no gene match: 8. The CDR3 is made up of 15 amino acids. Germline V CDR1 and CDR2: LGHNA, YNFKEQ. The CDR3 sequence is CASSHSGTGMHEQYF. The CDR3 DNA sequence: TGTGCCAGCAGCCACTCCGGGACAGGGATGCACGAGCAGTACTTC.

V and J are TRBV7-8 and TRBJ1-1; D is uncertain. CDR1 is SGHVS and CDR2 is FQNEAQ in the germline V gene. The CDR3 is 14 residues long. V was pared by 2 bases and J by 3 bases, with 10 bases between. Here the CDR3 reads CASSLRARDTEAFF. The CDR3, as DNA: TGTGCCAGCAGCTTAAGGGCTCGGGACACTGAAGCTTTCTTT.

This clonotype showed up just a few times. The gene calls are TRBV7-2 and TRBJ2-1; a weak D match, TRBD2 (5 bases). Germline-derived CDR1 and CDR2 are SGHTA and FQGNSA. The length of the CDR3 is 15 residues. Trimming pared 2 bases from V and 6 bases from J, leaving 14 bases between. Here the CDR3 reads CASSLNQAAGNEQFF. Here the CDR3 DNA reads TGTGCCAGCAGCTTAAATCAAGCCGCGGGCAATGAGCAGTTCTTC.

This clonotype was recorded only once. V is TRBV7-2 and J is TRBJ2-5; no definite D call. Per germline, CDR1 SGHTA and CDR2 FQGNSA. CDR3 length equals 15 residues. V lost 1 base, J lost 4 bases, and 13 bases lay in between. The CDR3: CTSSLDPGFGETQYF. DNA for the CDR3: TGTACCAGCAGCTTAGATCCAGGATTTGGAGAGACCCAGTACTTC.

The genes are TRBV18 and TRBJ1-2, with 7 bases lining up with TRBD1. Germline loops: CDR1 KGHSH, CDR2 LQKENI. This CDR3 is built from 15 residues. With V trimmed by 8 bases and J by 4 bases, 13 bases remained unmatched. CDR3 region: CASAPPEGAVYGYTF. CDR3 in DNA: TGTGCCAGCGCCCCCCCGGAGGGGGCAGTCTATGGCTACACCTTC. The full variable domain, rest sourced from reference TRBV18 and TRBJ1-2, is NAGVMQNPRHLVRRRGQEARLRCSPMKGHSHVYWYRQLPEEGLKFMVYLQKENIIDESGMPKERFSAEFPKEGPSILRIQQVVRGDSAAYFCASAPPEGAVYGYTFGSGTRLTVV.

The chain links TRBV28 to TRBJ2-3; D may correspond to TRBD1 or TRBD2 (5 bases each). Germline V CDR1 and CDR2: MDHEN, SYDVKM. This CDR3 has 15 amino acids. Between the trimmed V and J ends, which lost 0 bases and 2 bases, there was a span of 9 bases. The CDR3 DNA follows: TGTGCCAGCAGTTTATGGGGGACCGCCACAGATACGCAGTATTTT. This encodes CASSLWGTATDTQYF.

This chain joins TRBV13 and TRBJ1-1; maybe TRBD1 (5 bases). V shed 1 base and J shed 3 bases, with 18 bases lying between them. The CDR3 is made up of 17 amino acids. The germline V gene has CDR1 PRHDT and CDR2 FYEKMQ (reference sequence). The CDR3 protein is CASSLEQGAQEDTEAFF. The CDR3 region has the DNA TGTGCCAGCAGCTTAGAACAAGGGGCGCAGGAAGACACTGAAGCTTTCTTT.

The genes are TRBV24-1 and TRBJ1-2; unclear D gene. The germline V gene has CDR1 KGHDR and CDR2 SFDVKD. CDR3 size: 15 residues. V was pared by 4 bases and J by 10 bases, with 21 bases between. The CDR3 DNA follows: TGTGCCACCAGTGACCCATCGCGAGGACCGGTGACCTACACCTTC. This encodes CATSDPSRGPVTYTF.

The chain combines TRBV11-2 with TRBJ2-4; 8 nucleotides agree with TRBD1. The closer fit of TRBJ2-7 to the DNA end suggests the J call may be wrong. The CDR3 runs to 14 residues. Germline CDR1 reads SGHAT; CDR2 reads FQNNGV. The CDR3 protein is CASSTGQATYEQYF. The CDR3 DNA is TGTGCCAGCAGCACGGGACAGGCCACCTACGAGCAGTACTTC.

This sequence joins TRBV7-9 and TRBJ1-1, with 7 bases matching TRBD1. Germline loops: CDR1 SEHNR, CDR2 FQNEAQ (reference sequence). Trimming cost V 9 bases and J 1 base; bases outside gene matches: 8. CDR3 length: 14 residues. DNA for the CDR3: TGTGCCAGTAGTCCCTGGACAGGGAACACTGAAGCTTTCTTT. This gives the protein CASSPWTGNTEAFF.

This CDR3 is CASSLARIAKYNEQFF. The CDR3 coding sequence is TGTGCCAGCAGCTTAGCGCGAATAGCGAAGTACAATGAGCAGTTCTTC. This rearrangement joins TRBV7-8 to TRBJ2-1, with D possibly matching TRBD2 (5 bases). Germline loops: CDR1 SGHVS, CDR2 FQNEAQ. This CDR3 region has 16 residues. V lost 0 bases and J lost 4, with 13 bases in between.

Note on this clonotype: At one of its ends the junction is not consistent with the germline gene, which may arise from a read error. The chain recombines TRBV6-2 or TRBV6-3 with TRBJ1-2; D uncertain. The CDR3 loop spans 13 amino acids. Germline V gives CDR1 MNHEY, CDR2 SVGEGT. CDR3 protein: CASSDSTRSGYTF. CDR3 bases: TGTGCCAGCAGTGACTCTACCCGTAGTGGCTACACCTTC.

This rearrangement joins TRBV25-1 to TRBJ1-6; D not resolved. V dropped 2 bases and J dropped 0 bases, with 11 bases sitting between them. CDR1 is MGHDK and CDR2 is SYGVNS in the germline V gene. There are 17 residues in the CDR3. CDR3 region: CASSESVSSSYNSPLHF. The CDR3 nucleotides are TGTGCCAGCAGTGAAAGTGTGTCGAGCTCCTATAATTCACCCCTCCACTTT.

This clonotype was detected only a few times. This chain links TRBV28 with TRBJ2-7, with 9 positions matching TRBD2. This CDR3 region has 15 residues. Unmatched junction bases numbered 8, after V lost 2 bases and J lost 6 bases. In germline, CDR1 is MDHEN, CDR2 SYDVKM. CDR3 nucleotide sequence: TGTGCCAGCAGTTTACTGCGGGAGGGCCCTCCCGAGCAGTACTTC. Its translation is CASSLLREGPPEQYF.

The chain's CDR3 is CSAVPVRGIDTQYF. The CDR3 DNA follows: TGCAGTGCTGTTCCCGTCAGGGGAATAGATACGCAGTATTTT. This rearrangement joins TRBV20-1 to TRBJ2-3; D is possibly TRBD1 (6 bases). CDR3 length equals 14 residues. The V end was cut by 5 bases, the J end by 5 bases, with 17 bases between. CDR1 and CDR2 (germline): DFQATT, SNEGSKA (reference sequence).

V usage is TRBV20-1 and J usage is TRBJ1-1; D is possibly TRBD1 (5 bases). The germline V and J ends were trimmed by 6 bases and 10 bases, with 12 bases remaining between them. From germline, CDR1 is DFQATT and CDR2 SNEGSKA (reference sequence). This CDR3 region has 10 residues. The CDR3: CSADSGVAFF. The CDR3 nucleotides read TGCAGTGCAGACAGTGGGGTAGCTTTCTTT.

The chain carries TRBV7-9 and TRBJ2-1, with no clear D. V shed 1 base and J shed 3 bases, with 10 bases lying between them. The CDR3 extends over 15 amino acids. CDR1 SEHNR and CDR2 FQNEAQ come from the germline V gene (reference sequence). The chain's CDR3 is CASSLGTPGYNEQFF. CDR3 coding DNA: TGTGCCAGCAGCTTAGGGACCCCGGGCTACAATGAGCAGTTCTTC.

The CDR3 DNA is TGTGCCAGCAGCTTAGCGGGATCCTTGGGAGGCGAGCAGTACTTC. The encoded protein is CASSLAGSLGGEQYF. The rearrangement joins TRBV7-2 to TRBJ2-5; possibly TRBD2 for D (6 bases). The J call may be in error: the DNA end matches TRBJ2-7 better. The CDR3 is 15 residues long. The germline gives CDR1 SGHTA, CDR2 FQGNSA.

The CDR3 DNA reads TGTGCCAGCAGCCTAAGACTAGCGGGGGCCCCCTCCCGCGAGCAGTACTTC. Encoded protein: CASSLRLAGAPSREQYF. V usage is TRBV13 and J usage is TRBJ2-4; 12 bases align to TRBD2. The DNA end lines up better with TRBJ2-7; the J call may be wrong. Germline assignment: CDR1 PRHDT and CDR2 FYEKMQ (reference sequence). CDR3 length: 17 residues.

CDR3 nucleotide sequence: TGCGCCAGCAGCCAAGATCGAGGAGGGGTCTGGCTAGCGGGGGCGCTAATCCAAGAGACCCAGTACTTC. This gives the protein CASSQDRGGVWLAGALIQETQYF. The chain couples TRBV4-3 to TRBJ2-5, with 10 bases lining up with TRBD2. CDR1 and CDR2 (germline): LGHNA, YSLEER. This CDR3 region has 23 residues. Losses at the gene ends were 0 bases for V and 1 base for J; bases not matched to a gene: 23.